These 11 T cell receptor beta chains came from one sample sequenced in a study of beta chain features in type 1 diabetes. Study-wide results and limits: There was a moderate but significant shortening of TCRB CDR3s in all four CD4+ subsets of Type 1 diabetes patients.

No antigen has been assigned to these receptors. Since all of the isolated RNA was reverse transcribed, expressed TCRB transcripts were what got sequenced. Libraries were prepared by immunoSEQ multiplex PCR; TCRdb keeps only in-frame clonotypes and omits some of them. This sample has approximately 150,000 clones; 9% occur once, and the top ten carry over 0.6%. The sample comprised central memory CD4+ T cells from blood. Receptors were obtained from a man aged 30-40 years with type 1 diabetes.

The chain carries TRBV2 and TRBJ2-2; a possible D gene is TRBD2 (7 bases). The germline CDR1 and CDR2 sequences are SNHLY and FYNNEI. V gave up 7 bases and J gave up 5 bases, with 14 bases separating them. The length of the CDR3 is 14 residues. The CDR3 DNA is TGTGCCAGCATGGGAGGGGGTTATACCGGGGAGCTGTTTTTT. This codes for CASMGGGYTGELFF.

This clone was seen a handful of times. The chain recombines TRBV7-9 with TRBJ1-1; no reliable D call. CDR1 is SEHNR, CDR2 FQNEAQ, per germline (reference sequence). The CDR3 is 14 residues long. Trimming shortened V by 4 bases and J by 3 bases, and 12 bases separated the two germline ends. The CDR3 coding sequence is TGTGCCAGCAGCTCCGGGATGGCGGACACTGAAGCTTTCTTT. Amino acids: CASSSGMADTEAFF.

The V gene is TRBV29-1, the J gene TRBJ1-1; 7 bases match TRBD1. The V and J ends lost 4 bases and 6 bases, in that order; junction bases with no gene match: 8. The germline gives CDR1 SQVTM, CDR2 ANQGSEA. The CDR3 runs 13 residues. CDR3 in DNA: TGCAGCGTTGGAGGGGGCTGGGGCTCTGAAGCTTTCTTT. Its protein product is CSVGGGWGSEAFF. The full variable domain, with the rest looked up from reference TRBV29-1 and TRBJ1-1, is SAVISQKPSRDICQRGTSLTIQCQVDSQVTMMFWYRQQPGQSLTLIATANQGSEATYESGFVIDKFPISRPNLTFSTLTVSNMSPEDSSIYLCSVGGGWGSEAFFGQGTRLTVV.

This clone showed up just a few times. The chain links TRBV4-2 to TRBJ1-2, with D perhaps matching TRBD1 (6 bases). Looked up from germline, CDR1 is LGHNA and CDR2 is YNFKEQ. There are 12 residues in the CDR3. Trimming took 4 bases from V and 3 from J, leaving 6 bases between them. CDR3 protein: CASSRTDYGYTF. CDR3 DNA sequence: TGTGCCAGCAGCCGGACAGACTATGGCTACACCTTC.

This clone was counted only a few times. This chain uses TRBV18 with TRBJ1-2; the match to TRBD1 covers 7 bases. V gave up 4 bases and J gave up 5 bases; unmatched junction bases: 4. This CDR3 has 13 residues. Looked up from germline, CDR1 is KGHSH and CDR2 is LQKENI. This CDR3 is CASSRDSAYGYTF. Written as DNA, the CDR3 is TGTGCCAGCTCACGGGACAGTGCTTATGGCTACACCTTC.

In its sample, this clone was seen a few times. The genes are TRBV9 and TRBJ1-6, with 8 bases that match TRBD1. V dropped 1 base and J dropped 8; count of bases not matched to a gene: 5. This CDR3 is 15 amino acids long. Germline V gene data show CDR1 as SGDLS and CDR2 as YYNGEE. DNA for the CDR3: TGTGCCAGCAGCGTAAGAGGACAGGGAGATTCACCCCTCCACTTT. This sequence encodes CASSVRGQGDSPLHF. The full variable domain, in which reference TRBV9 and TRBJ1-6 provide the parts outside the CDR3, is DSGVTQTPKHLITATGQRVTLRCSPRSGDLSVYWYQQSLDQGLQFLIQYYNGEERAKGNILERFSAQQFPDLHSELNLSSLELGDSALYFCASSVRGQGDSPLHFGNGTRLTVT.

The table lists this clone with a few counts. The chain employs TRBV11-2 and TRBJ1-1, with D perhaps matching TRBD1 (6 bases). The CDR3 contains 14 residues. Trimming stripped 4 bases from V and 1 base from J, with 10 bases between. Germline V gene sequence: CDR1 SGHAT, CDR2 FQNNGV. The CDR3 loop is CASSSIRGNTEAFF. CDR3 DNA sequence: TGTGCCAGCAGCTCCATCAGGGGGAACACTGAAGCTTTCTTT.

The CDR3 nucleotides are TGTGCCAGCAGTGACTTACAGGGGTCGAGCAATCAGCCCCAGCATTTT. Its translation: CASSDLQGSSNQPQHF. The genes are TRBV6-1 and TRBJ1-5; 7 bases match TRBD1. V dropped 3 bases and J dropped 1; count of bases not matched to a gene: 6. The CDR3 covers 16 residues. The V gene's germline CDR1 is MNHNS and CDR2 SASEGT.

In its sample, this clone was seen many times. The chain uses TRBV11-2 and TRBJ1-1; 7 bases align to TRBD1. V trimming: 5 bases; J trimming: 1 base; junction bases outside the gene matches: 10. Germline V gene sequence: CDR1 SGHAT, CDR2 FQNNGV. This CDR3 has 16 amino acids. The CDR3 protein is CASSAMTGLANTEAFF. CDR3 sequence (DNA): TGTGCCAGCAGCGCCATGACAGGGCTGGCGAACACTGAAGCTTTCTTT. The variable domain in full, completed from reference TRBV11-2 and TRBJ1-1, reads EAGVAQSPRYKIIEKRQSVAFWCNPISGHATLYWYQQILGQGPKLLIQFQNNGVVDDSQLPKDRFSAERLKGVDSTLKIQPAKLEDSAVYLCASSAMTGLANTEAFFGQGTRLTVV.

This clone was observed a handful of times. The CDR3 DNA follows: TGTGCCAGTAGTATCAGGGGCGAGGAACAGCCCCAGCATTTT. Protein product: CASSIRGEEQPQHF. This chain joins TRBV19 and TRBJ1-5; perhaps TRBD1 as D (6 bases). The CDR3 loop spans 14 amino acids. Germline V gene sequence: CDR1 LNHDA, CDR2 SQIVND (reference sequence). V shed 3 bases and J shed 7 bases, with 13 bases lying between them.

This clone has just a few counts. The CDR3 bases are TGCAGCGTTCGGGGTCCTCGCTCCTACGAGCAGTACTTC. This translates into CSVRGPRSYEQYF. The V gene is TRBV29-1, the J gene TRBJ2-7, with a possible D match to TRBD2 (5 bases). The V gene's germline CDR1 is SQVTM and CDR2 ANQGSEA. The V end was cut by 5 bases, the J end by 0 bases, with 11 bases between. This CDR3 is 13 amino acids long.